The entry that follows covers one T cell receptor (beta chain) sequence. This entry belongs to a study of blood T cell repertoires in COVID-19. As for the study in general: Samples taken during acute and convalescent COVID-19 were collected in the United States, Italy and Spain. Nucleic acid was either cDNA or gDNA, and it came from T cells, B-cell-depleted T cells, or PBMCs.

Source study methods: Cell counts per sample came from amplifying reference gene primers. Clones were sequenced by immunoSEQ multiplex PCR, and TCRdb holds only the in-frame ones, with some missing. V and J calls and clone size are copied from that table; D and trimming were computed from the DNA. The data contain about 200,000 clones, around four fifths of them singletons. V lost 1 base to trimming and J lost 0 bases, with 4 bases between them. Germline V gives CDR1 SGHTA, CDR2 FQGNSA. The length of the CDR3 is 14 residues. The TCR comes from a woman aged 50 to 65 with active or convalescent COVID-19. The rearrangement uses TRBV7-2 and TRBJ2-1; no reliable D call. Material for sequencing was peripheral blood. The CDR3 region is CASSLDSSYNEQFF. CDR3 bases: TGTGCCAGCAGCTTAGACAGCTCCTACAATGAGCAGTTCTTC.